This TCR beta chain was sequenced in a study of blood T cells in healthy people across ages. Study-level results: With donor CMV status unknown, expanded clonotype changes were possibly confounded.

Comments on this clonotype: Its antigen remains unknown.

With a J-beta primer mix and a sample-barcoded 5' primer, a second PCR ran about 6 to 11 cycles. Using its own MiXCR run on the 5' RACE reads, TCRdb lists one record per CDR3 protein. The sample has about 780,000 distinct CDR3 sequences, 35% to 50% seen once. Trimming stripped 1 base from V and 5 bases from J, with 11 bases between. Germline CDR1 is SGHTA and CDR2 is FQGNSA. CDR3 length: 15 amino acids. Sample: blood. The chain has TRBV7-2 and TRBJ2-2; D remains unclear. This clonotype was obtained from a man older than 75 in good health. The DNA of the CDR3 is TGTGCCAGCAGCTTAGGGTTTGGGCTGACCGGGGAGCTGTTTTTT. Translation gives CASSLGFGLTGELFF.